The clone carrying this TCR beta chain was seen a single time. Antigen: not known. These data belong to a study of shared clonotypes between healthy human individuals. Study details: Aged 18 to 49, the donors were a couple of women and a few men. The study, taken as a whole, reports: The small donor group covered limited genetic and exposure diversity.

This CDR3 is built from 20 residues. The germline V gene has CDR1 MGHRA and CDR2 YSYEKL. V lost 3 bases and J lost 6; bases outside the gene matches: 15. Some clones are missing from TCRdb's copy, which holds only in-frame ones; the method was immunoSEQ multiplex PCR. Of some 550,000 clones listed, less than 98% were seen once; the top ten hold 0.045% to 0.06%. The chain combines TRBV4-1 with TRBJ2-3, with 16 positions matching TRBD2. The sequence was obtained from a woman under 40 in good health. Sequenced sample: naive CD4+ T cells sorted from blood. Subset meaning: CD45RA+ positively selected. The chain's CDR3 is CASSHKGLAGGRSTGDTQYF. DNA for the CDR3: TGCGCCAGCAGCCACAAGGGACTAGCGGGAGGGAGATCCACAGGGGATACGCAGTATTTT.